These 30 T cell receptor beta chains were all obtained from the same sample, sequenced in a study of beta chain features in type 1 diabetes. Isolated RNA was reverse transcribed in full, so expressed TCRB transcripts were sequenced. TCRdb's table, derived via immunoSEQ multiplex PCR, lists solely in-frame clones and lacks some. The sample lists some 350,000 clones, about 13% occurring once. Study-wide results and caveats: People with Type 1 diabetes carried modestly yet significantly shorter TCRB CDR3s in all four CD4+ subsets.

Their target antigens are unknown. What was sequenced was naive CD4+ T cells from blood. These receptors came from a woman between 18 and 29 years old with type 1 diabetes.

The V gene is TRBV7-2, the J gene TRBJ2-3; D gene uncertain. This CDR3 has 12 residues. V was shortened by 5 bases and J by 4 bases, with 7 bases between the two germline ends. Germline assignment: CDR1 SGHTA and CDR2 FQGNSA. Here the CDR3 reads CASSAQADTQYF. The CDR3 bases are TGTGCCAGCAGCGCCCAGGCAGATACGCAGTATTTT.

The table lists this clone with a few counts. The sample holds other DNA sequences that translate to the same CDR3. The V and J genes are TRBV18 and TRBJ2-5; TRBD1 is a possible D gene (5 bases). Germline assignment: CDR1 KGHSH and CDR2 LQKENI. The V and J ends lost 3 bases and 2 bases respectively, with 7 bases between them. CDR3 length: 13 amino acids. CDR3 in amino acids: CASSPDIQETQYF. DNA for the CDR3: TGTGCCAGCTCACCGGACATACAAGAGACCCAGTACTTC.

The V call is TRBV27, the J call TRBJ2-1, with TRBD2 identical over 7 bases. The CDR3 consists of 12 residues. CDR1 and CDR2 from the germline V gene are MNHEY and SMNVEV (reference sequence). V lost 5 bases, J lost 12 bases, and 7 bases stayed unmatched. The CDR3 here is CASSSGASGQFF. The CDR3 DNA is TGTGCCAGCAGTAGTGGTGCTAGCGGGCAGTTCTTC.

The chain is built from TRBV29-1 and TRBJ2-5, with 15 positions matching TRBD2. After removal of 6 bases from V and 5 bases from J, the junction contained 7 bases not matched to a gene. Per germline, CDR1 SQVTM and CDR2 ANQGSEA. The CDR3 sequence is 15 residues long. The chain's CDR3 is CSVPGLAGGGETQYF. CDR3 nucleotide sequence: TGCAGCGTACCGGGACTAGCGGGAGGAGGGGAGACCCAGTACTTC.

The chain links TRBV4-3 to TRBJ2-5; possibly TRBD2 for D (5 bases). V lost 1 base and J lost 5, with 20 bases in between. Germline CDR1 reads LGHNA; CDR2 reads YSLEER. CDR3 length equals 17 residues. The CDR3 sequence: CASSQGRQAGGWETQYF. In DNA form, the CDR3 reads TGCGCCAGCAGCCAAGGTCGGCAGGCAGGAGGATGGGAGACCCAGTACTTC.

The chain recombines TRBV15 with TRBJ2-5; 11 bases fit TRBD2. This CDR3 spans 16 amino acids. Germline CDR1 is LNHNV and CDR2 is YYDKDF (reference sequence). With V trimmed by 2 bases and J by 5 bases, 7 bases remained unmatched. The CDR3: CATSRLSGRAGETQYF. In DNA, the CDR3 is TGTGCCACCAGCAGACTTAGCGGGAGGGCCGGGGAGACCCAGTACTTC.

This chain links TRBV7-6 with TRBJ2-5, with 8 bases aligning to TRBD1. The J segment lost 6 bases and the V segment lost 5 bases, leaving 11 bases of the junction unmatched. The CDR3 contains 15 residues. Germline CDR1 and CDR2: SGHVS and FNYEAQ. The CDR3 region has the DNA TGTGCCAGCAGCCCCGGACAGGGCAGGAGGAAGACCCAGTACTTC. Its protein product is CASSPGQGRRKTQYF.

The V and J genes are TRBV27 and TRBJ1-1; D is ambiguous. Per the germline V gene, CDR1 is MNHEY and CDR2 is SMNVEV (reference sequence). The ends were cut back, 4 bases at V and 0 bases at J, with 6 bases in the middle. CDR3 size: 13 residues. DNA for the CDR3: TGTGCCAGCAGTTCTAGGATGAACACTGAAGCTTTCTTT. Translating gives CASSSRMNTEAFF.

The V and J genes are TRBV28 and TRBJ2-7; 7 bases align to TRBD2. This CDR3 is 14 amino acids long. Looked up from germline, CDR1 is MDHEN and CDR2 is SYDVKM. The V and J ends lost 5 bases and 4 bases, in that order; junction bases with no gene match: 8. The CDR3 region is CASSPAGGSYEQYF. The CDR3 bases are TGTGCCAGCAGTCCCGCAGGCGGGAGTTACGAGCAGTACTTC.

In this sample, this clone turned up a few times. The gene calls are TRBV6-5 and TRBJ2-7, with 12 bases identical to TRBD2. The ends lost 5 bases at V and 2 bases at J; junction bases unmatched: 4. CDR3 length: 15 amino acids. The germline CDR1 and CDR2 sequences are MNHEY and SVGAGI. The CDR3 DNA reads TGTGCCAGCAGTCCGACTAGCGGGGGCACCTACGAGCAGTACGTC. Residues: CASSPTSGGTYEQYV.

The rearrangement uses TRBV5-1 and TRBJ2-3, with 7 bases identical to TRBD1. This CDR3 spans 14 amino acids. Germline lookup yields CDR1 SGHRS and CDR2 YFSETQ. V trimming: 2 bases; J trimming: 6 bases; junction bases outside the gene matches: 6. CDR3 amino acids: CASSFGQVADTQYF. The CDR3 nucleotides are TGCGCCAGCAGCTTTGGACAGGTTGCCGATACGCAGTATTTT.

This clone was seen only a few times. Written as DNA, the CDR3 is TGTGCCAGCAGCTTGTTTTACTTAGGGGTTCACTACGAGCAGTACGTC. Translation gives CASSLFYLGVHYEQYV. This sequence joins TRBV5-6 and TRBJ2-7; weak D call: TRBD1 (5 bases). Trimming pared 1 base from V and 3 bases from J, leaving 17 bases between. The CDR3 sequence is 16 residues long. The V gene's germline CDR1 is SGHDT and CDR2 YYEEEE.

This chain links TRBV5-1 with TRBJ2-7; 7 positions match TRBD1. Germline CDR1 and CDR2: SGHRS and YFSETQ. This CDR3 has 13 residues. Unmatched junction bases numbered 5, after V lost 1 base and J lost 7 bases. CDR3: CASSLQQGSEQYF. CDR3 sequence (DNA): TGCGCCAGCAGCTTGCAACAGGGGTCGGAGCAGTACTTC. Supplemented by reference TRBV5-1 and TRBJ2-7, the full variable domain reads KAGVTQTPRYLIKTRGQQVTLSCSPISGHRSVSWYQQTPGQGLQFLFEYFSETQRNKGNFPGRFSGRQFSNSRSEMNVSTLELGDSALYLCASSLQQGSEQYFGPGTRLTVT.

This clone came up a few times. The CDR3, as DNA: TGTGCCAGCAGCTTAGACGCGGGCCAAGAGACCCAGTACTTC. This sequence encodes CASSLDAGQETQYF. V is TRBV7-6 and J is TRBJ2-5; weak D call: TRBD2 (5 bases). Germline V gene data show CDR1 as SGHVS and CDR2 as FNYEAQ. The CDR3 has 14 residues. V shed 1 base and J shed 1 base, with 7 bases lying between them.

This chain connects TRBV27 to TRBJ2-7; 9 nucleotides line up with TRBD1. The CDR3 runs 15 residues. After removal of 2 bases from V and 3 bases from J, the junction contained 5 bases not matched to a gene. Looked up from germline, CDR1 is MNHEY and CDR2 is SMNVEV (reference sequence). The CDR3 reads CASSLHGDRDYEQYF. CDR3 nucleotide sequence: TGTGCCAGCAGTTTACATGGGGACAGGGACTACGAGCAGTACTTC.

This clone was observed a few times. The genes are TRBV29-1 and TRBJ2-3; no clear D gene. Trimming stripped 3 bases from V and 4 bases from J, with 8 bases between. CDR1 is SQVTM and CDR2 is ANQGSEA in the germline V gene. The CDR3 covers 12 residues. The CDR3 sequence: CSVELYADTQYF. CDR3 bases: TGCAGCGTTGAGCTCTACGCAGATACGCAGTATTTT.

This chain uses TRBV27 with TRBJ2-6, with TRBD1 matching over 10 bases. CDR3 length equals 18 residues. J lost 0 bases, V lost 2 bases, and 4 bases had no gene match. Germline-derived CDR1 and CDR2 are MNHEY and SMNVEV (reference sequence). The CDR3 nucleotides read TGTGCCAGCAGTTTAATGGGACAGGGGTTCTCTGGGGCCAACGTCCTGACTTTC. Translated, it gives CASSLMGQGFSGANVLTF. Full variable domain (outside the CDR3, taken from reference TRBV27 and TRBJ2-6): EAQVTQNPRYLITVTGKKLTVTCSQNMNHEYMSWYRQDPGLGLRQIYYSMNVEVTDKGDVPEGYKVSRKEKRNFPLILESPSPNQTSLYFCASSLMGQGFSGANVLTFGAGSRLTVL.

The sample holds a few counts of this clone. V gene TRBV4-2 combines with J gene TRBJ2-6; 7 bases are a match to TRBD1. Germline-derived CDR1 and CDR2 are LGHNA and YNFKEQ. V was clipped by 2 bases and J by 0 bases; unmatched bases: 4. The CDR3 loop spans 17 amino acids. The CDR3 sequence is CASSQRYRGSGANVLTF. CDR3 DNA: TGTGCCAGCAGCCAAAGATACAGGGGCTCTGGGGCCAACGTCCTGACTTTC.

V gene TRBV18 combines with J gene TRBJ1-1; D not certain. The V end was cut by 5 bases, the J end by 2 bases, with 15 bases between. The CDR3 extends over 15 amino acids. Germline V gives CDR1 KGHSH, CDR2 LQKENI. DNA of the CDR3: TGTGCCAGCTCATCCTTAATAGTGAGAAACACTGAAGCTTTCTTT. Residues: CASSSLIVRNTEAFF.

V is TRBV27 and J is TRBJ1-2; D is unclear. Germline assignment: CDR1 MNHEY and CDR2 SMNVEV (reference sequence). The CDR3 contains 17 residues. The V end was cut by 4 bases, the J end by 2 bases, with 20 bases between. In DNA form, the CDR3 reads TGTGCCAGCAGTTCCTACCGTACCCGGGATAGGAACTATGGCTACACCTTC. It translates to CASSSYRTRDRNYGYTF.

This clone was observed a few times. The V call is TRBV4-2, the J call TRBJ2-3, with D tentatively TRBD2 (6 bases). The CDR3 runs to 17 residues. From germline, CDR1 is LGHNA and CDR2 YNFKEQ. V was clipped by 0 bases and J by 1 base, with 14 bases between them. CDR3 sequence: CASSQDGGGRGTDTQYF. CDR3 DNA sequence: TGTGCCAGCAGCCAAGATGGGGGAGGACGGGGCACAGATACGCAGTATTTT.

The V and J genes are TRBV30 and TRBJ2-5; D remains ambiguous. With the DNA end fitting TRBJ2-7 better, the J assignment may be wrong. Germline loops: CDR1 GTSNPN, CDR2 SVGIG (reference sequence). The CDR3 has 12 residues. CDR3 coding DNA: TGTGCCTGGAATCCAGGAAGCTACGAGCAGTACTTC. Protein: CAWNPGSYEQYF.

The rearrangement links TRBV10-3 to TRBJ2-1; 9 nucleotides line up with TRBD2. This CDR3 contains 16 residues. V shed 8 bases, J shed 9 bases, and the junction held 17 bases outside the gene matches. Germline loops: CDR1 ENHRY, CDR2 SYGVKD. The CDR3 spells CAIHGGARGRAGEQFF. The CDR3, as DNA: TGTGCCATCCATGGGGGGGCTCGCGGGAGGGCCGGTGAGCAGTTCTTC.

This clone was detected a few times. The rearrangement uses TRBV30 and TRBJ1-2, with TRBD1 matching 7 bases. With V trimmed by 5 bases and J by 5 bases, 14 bases remained unmatched. There are 15 residues in the CDR3. Germline CDR1 reads GTSNPN; CDR2 reads SVGIG (reference sequence). CDR3 amino acids: CAWEDKGAQAYGYTF. The CDR3 nucleotides are TGTGCCTGGGAAGACAAGGGGGCCCAGGCTTATGGCTACACCTTC.

This chain joins TRBV7-2 and TRBJ2-7, with TRBD2 identical over 10 bases. The CDR3 has 15 amino acids. The germline V gene has CDR1 SGHTA and CDR2 FQGNSA. V dropped 3 bases and J dropped 2; count of bases not matched to a gene: 4. The chain's CDR3 is CASSFPGLAAYEQYF. The CDR3 DNA reads as TGTGCCAGCAGCTTCCCCGGACTAGCGGCCTACGAGCAGTACTTC.

This chain uses TRBV27 with TRBJ2-3; D ambiguous. Trimming removed 6 bases from V and 6 bases from J, with 16 bases in between. Germline-derived CDR1 and CDR2 are MNHEY and SMNVEV (reference sequence). CDR3 length: 14 residues. In DNA form, the CDR3 reads TGTGCCAGCAGCCGAGTGCCAACCGGGGATACGCAGTATTTT. It encodes CASSRVPTGDTQYF.

The chain carries TRBV7-9 and TRBJ2-1; D possibly corresponds to TRBD2 (6 bases). Germline-derived CDR1 and CDR2 are SEHNR and FQNEAQ (reference sequence). The CDR3 totals 14 residues. V lost 10 bases and J 9 bases, leaving 22 bases between the germline ends. The CDR3: CAIQPRKVGSEQFF. The CDR3, as DNA: TGTGCCATCCAGCCCCGCAAGGTCGGGAGTGAGCAGTTCTTC.

This clone was observed a few times. The chain couples TRBV30 to TRBJ2-1, with D possibly being TRBD1 (6 bases). The CDR3 is 11 residues long. Germline V lookup: CDR1 GTSNPN, CDR2 SVGIG (reference sequence). Trimming removed 3 bases at V and 10 bases at J, with 10 bases between. The CDR3 DNA follows: TGTGCCTGGAGCGGGGACACCGAGCAGTTCTTC. This encodes CAWSGDTEQFF.

The rearrangement links TRBV13 to TRBJ2-1; D remains unclear. This CDR3 spans 16 amino acids. Per germline, CDR1 PRHDT and CDR2 FYEKMQ (reference sequence). Trimming cost V 0 bases and J 7 bases, with 16 bases left between them. CDR3 nucleotides: TGTGCCAGCAGCTTAGGCCTGGCCCAAAAAGAAAATGAGCAGTTCTTC. It specifies CASSLGLAQKENEQFF.

The chain joins TRBV28 to TRBJ2-7; D perhaps matches TRBD2 (6 bases). The CDR3 runs to 15 residues. V was clipped by 5 bases and J by 3 bases, with 17 bases between them. Germline V gene data show CDR1 as MDHEN and CDR2 as SYDVKM. The CDR3 sequence is CASSPSGTGNYEQYV. The CDR3 bases are TGTGCCAGCAGTCCCTCCGGGACTGGCAACTACGAGCAGTACGTC.